This TCR beta chain was observed in a study of PD-1 blockade in mismatch repair-deficient tumors. Clones were sequenced by immunoSEQ multiplex PCR, and TCRdb holds only the in-frame ones, with some missing. This table holds just over 25,000 clones, about four fifths found once. CDR1 and CDR2 from the germline V gene are SEHNR and FQNEAQ (reference sequence). Trimming removed 6 bases at V and 0 bases at J, with 12 bases between. The CDR3 loop spans 15 amino acids. Sequenced here: PBMCs, sampled before pembrolizumab treatment. The TCR was taken from an adult with mismatch repair-deficient cancer. The chain couples TRBV7-9 to TRBJ1-3; weak D call: TRBD1 (6 bases). The CDR3 sequence is CASRIEGDSGNTIYF. CDR3 nucleotides: TGTGCCAGCAGAATTGAGGGGGACTCTGGAAACACCATATATTTT.